This passage covers 25 T cell receptor beta chains from one sample sequenced in a study of regulatory T cells in long-lasting Graves disease. Investigators prepared the TCR beta libraries by applying iRepertoire HTBI primers and Arm-PCR of CDR3 regions. TCRdb analysed the multiplex PCR reads with MiXCR anew, one entry per CDR3 protein. This table has fewer than 650,000 distinct CDR3 sequences, about 16% appearing once. The time point: newly diagnosed GD, antithyroid drugs for less than 3 months. PBMC RNA was the source of the TCR library. The data also belong to a second study, concerning T cells in Graves' hyperthyroidism and ophthalmopathy.

The sample in question was peripheral blood mononuclear cells (PBMCs), obtained at new diagnosis, from a patient treated with antithyroid drugs. These receptors originate from a woman aged 25 to 45 with Graves disease.

V is TRBV28 and J is TRBJ1-1; perhaps TRBD1 as D (5 bases). CDR3 size: 18 residues. Germline-derived CDR1 and CDR2 are MDHEN and SYDVKM. Trimming took 3 bases from V and 1 from J, leaving 21 bases between them. CDR3 in amino acids: CASSFLASGAQGNTEAFF. CDR3 nucleotide sequence: TGTGCCAGCAGTTTTCTGGCGTCCGGAGCCCAGGGGAACACTGAAGCTTTCTTT.

This clonotype was seen a few times. This chain joins TRBV20-1 and TRBJ2-2; D is unclear. This CDR3 contains 11 residues. CDR1 and CDR2 from the germline V gene are DFQATT and SNEGSKA (reference sequence). The ends were cut back, 3 bases at V and 5 bases at J, with 4 bases in the middle. The CDR3 here is CSARGTGELFF. In DNA form, the CDR3 reads TGCAGTGCTAGGGGGACCGGGGAGCTGTTTTTT.

This clonotype was seen many times. The chain carries TRBV9 and TRBJ2-1; maybe TRBD2 (6 bases). CDR3 size: 17 residues. The ends were cut back, 1 base at V and 0 bases at J, with 14 bases in the middle. The germline gives CDR1 SGDLS, CDR2 YYNGEE. Here the CDR3 reads CASSVFPGLSSYNEQFF. CDR3 coding DNA: TGTGCCAGCAGCGTATTCCCGGGACTGAGCTCCTACAATGAGCAGTTCTTC.

V is TRBV28 and J is TRBJ2-7, with 9 bases identical to TRBD1. The junction had 11 bases not matched to a gene; V was cut back by 2 bases and J by 6 bases. The CDR3 contains 16 residues. The germline V gene has CDR1 MDHEN and CDR2 SYDVKM. CDR3 protein: CASSLTTTGGRGEQYF. As DNA, the CDR3 is TGTGCCAGCAGTTTAACAACGACAGGGGGAAGGGGCGAGCAGTACTTC.

This clonotype was seen ten or more times. This chain uses TRBV20-1 with TRBJ2-3; 12 bases fit TRBD2. The V gene end was trimmed by 0 bases and the J gene end by 3 bases; junction bases not matched to a gene: 7. CDR3 size: 17 residues. Germline V gene lookup returns CDR1 DFQATT and CDR2 SNEGSKA (reference sequence). The CDR3 loop reads CSARELSSGRVTDTQYF. In DNA form, the CDR3 reads TGCAGTGCTAGAGAGTTGTCTAGCGGGAGGGTTACAGATACGCAGTATTTT.

This clonotype was found a few times. V gene TRBV13 combines with J gene TRBJ2-7; D call uncertain. Per the germline V gene, CDR1 is PRHDT and CDR2 is FYEKMQ (reference sequence). The CDR3 sequence is 12 residues long. Deletions cut 5 bases from V and 6 bases from J, with 11 bases between. The CDR3 sequence: CASSGTRPEQYF. In DNA form, the CDR3 reads TGTGCCAGCAGCGGCACCCGCCCCGAGCAGTACTTC.

This clonotype was counted many times. The chain joins TRBV28 to TRBJ1-1; no definite D call. CDR1 and CDR2 (germline): MDHEN, SYDVKM. The CDR3 runs 12 residues. The V end was cut by 6 bases, the J end by 5 bases, with 10 bases between. CDR3 residues: CASSPTGTEAFF. Written as DNA, the CDR3 is TGTGCCAGCAGCCCTACGGGTACTGAAGCTTTCTTT.

In its sample, this clonotype was seen many times. This chain links TRBV12-3 or TRBV12-4 with TRBJ2-7; no clear D gene. V lost 3 bases to trimming and J lost 4 bases, with 10 bases between them. The CDR3 length is 13 residues. DNA of the CDR3: TGTGCCAGCAGTTTTGGGGTTCAGTACGAGCAGTACTTC. As protein: CASSFGVQYEQYF.

This clonotype was recorded at least ten times. The V gene is TRBV7-8, the J gene TRBJ2-7, with D tentatively TRBD1 (6 bases). Between the trimmed V and J ends, which lost 5 bases and 7 bases, there was a span of 15 bases. CDR1 is SGHVS, CDR2 FQNEAQ, per germline. The CDR3 consists of 13 residues. The CDR3 protein is CASSIYRVGEQYF. The CDR3 bases are TGTGCCAGCAGCATATACAGGGTTGGGGAGCAGTACTTC.

This clonotype was counted ten times or more. The chain combines TRBV12-3 or TRBV12-4 with TRBJ2-5; TRBD2 aligns across 10 bases. V lost 5 bases, J lost 3 bases, and 6 bases stayed unmatched. The length of the CDR3 is 15 residues. CDR3 residues: CASSRLAGAEETQYF. In DNA, the CDR3 is TGTGCCAGCAGTCGGCTAGCGGGGGCCGAAGAGACCCAGTACTTC.

This clonotype has at least ten counts. The chain uses TRBV28 and TRBJ2-1; either TRBD1 or TRBD2 may fit D (5 bases each). Trimming pared 6 bases from V and 4 bases from J, leaving 16 bases between. Germline CDR1 MDHEN, CDR2 SYDVKM. This CDR3 spans 15 amino acids. CDR3 in amino acids: CASSLRDVAYNEQFF. DNA of the CDR3: TGTGCCAGCAGCTTAAGGGACGTCGCTTACAATGAGCAGTTCTTC.

This clonotype was seen many times. V is TRBV28 and J is TRBJ1-5, with TRBD1 identical over 8 bases. The V gene end was trimmed by 6 bases and the J gene end by 1 base; junction bases not matched to a gene: 8. CDR3 length: 16 residues. Germline V gives CDR1 MDHEN, CDR2 SYDVKM. The CDR3 bases are TGTGCCAGCAGGCAAGCAGGGGGCTCGAGCAATCAGCCCCAGCATTTT. Its protein is CASRQAGGSSNQPQHF.

This clonotype has just a few counts. Written as DNA, the CDR3 is TGTGCCAGCAGTTTAGACGGCAGGGTGAATTCACCCCTCCACTTT. Amino acids: CASSLDGRVNSPLHF. V gene TRBV12-3 or TRBV12-4 combines with J gene TRBJ1-6; D may be TRBD1 (5 bases). CDR3 length: 15 residues. V was clipped by 1 base and J by 7 bases, with 11 bases between them.

The rearrangement uses TRBV7-3 and TRBJ2-6; D unclear. The CDR3 contains 13 residues. Between the trimmed V and J ends, which lost 5 bases and 4 bases, there was a span of 6 bases. Germline-derived CDR1 and CDR2 are SGHTA and FQGTGA. DNA of the CDR3: TGTGCCAGCAGCCCCCAGGGGGCCAACGTCCTGACTTTC. Translated, it gives CASSPQGANVLTF.

The chain couples TRBV19 to TRBJ1-5, with D unresolved. The CDR3 has 13 amino acids. Trimming shortened V by 4 bases and J by 2 bases, and 6 bases separated the two germline ends. Germline CDR1 LNHDA, CDR2 SQIVND (reference sequence). CDR3 loop: CASSNDGNQPQHF. The DNA of the CDR3 is TGTGCCAGTAGTAATGATGGCAATCAGCCCCAGCATTTT.

The V gene is TRBV30, the J gene TRBJ1-4; D gene ambiguous. The CDR3 has 11 residues. Germline V gene sequence: CDR1 GTSNPN, CDR2 SVGIG (reference sequence). V lost 3 bases to trimming and J lost 8 bases, with 7 bases between them. Written as DNA, the CDR3 is TGTGCCTGGAGCCAAGGAGAAAAACTGTTTTTT. Its translation: CAWSQGEKLFF.

This chain connects TRBV20-1 to TRBJ2-2; TRBD2 matches 8 bases. Germline CDR1 reads DFQATT; CDR2 reads SNEGSKA (reference sequence). V trimming: 6 bases; J trimming: 3 bases; junction bases outside the gene matches: 3. CDR3 length: 13 amino acids. CDR3 amino acids: CSAWRGDTGELFF. CDR3 nucleotide sequence: TGCAGTGCCTGGCGGGGGGACACCGGGGAGCTGTTTTTT.

The J gene is TRBJ1-1, the V gene TRBV5-6; D remains ambiguous. Per the germline V gene, CDR1 is SGHDT and CDR2 is YYEEEE. The germline V and J ends were trimmed by 2 bases and 7 bases, with 12 bases remaining between them. The CDR3 length is 13 residues. CDR3 region: CASSFSTGYEAFF. The CDR3, as DNA: TGTGCCAGCAGCTTCTCGACGGGGTATGAAGCTTTCTTT. Filled out from reference TRBV5-6 and TRBJ1-1, the complete variable domain reads DAGVTQSPTHLIKTRGQQVTLRCSPKSGHDTVSWYQQALGQGPQFIFQYYEEEERQRGNFPDRFSGHQFPNYSSELNVNALLLGDSALYLCASSFSTGYEAFFGQGTRLTVV.

Concerning this clonotype: Since a much larger clone is just one base distant, this may be a read error. This chain joins TRBV20-1 and TRBJ1-5; maybe TRBD1 (5 bases). V was pared by 1 base and J by 2 bases, with 12 bases between. From germline, CDR1 is DFQATT and CDR2 SNEGSKA (reference sequence). The CDR3 length is 15 residues. The CDR3: CSARVRGNGNQPQHF. Written as DNA, the CDR3 is TGCAGTGCTAGAGTCCGGGGCAACGGCAATCAGCCCCAGCATTTT.

This clonotype appeared a single time. Sequence at one end of the junction differs from germline and may be a read error. CDR3 in DNA: TGTGTCTGGAGTGCGAACTACGAGCAGTACTTC. Translated: CVWSANYEQYF. V and J are TRBV30 and TRBJ2-7; no reliable D call. CDR1 and CDR2 (germline): GTSNPN, SVGIG (reference sequence). The CDR3 runs 11 residues.

This clonotype was seen a few times. The chain uses TRBV2 and TRBJ2-5; 13 bases are a match to TRBD2. V shed 6 bases and J 5 bases; nucleotides not matched to a gene: 3. The germline gives CDR1 SNHLY, CDR2 FYNNEI. The CDR3 spans 14 residues. CDR3: CASRGLAGVETQYF. DNA for the CDR3: TGTGCCAGCAGAGGACTAGCGGGAGTGGAGACCCAGTACTTC.

Of note for this clonotype: One base away lies a much larger clone, so this may be a sequencing read error. This sequence joins TRBV12-5 and TRBJ2-7; TRBD2 aligns across 11 bases. CDR1 is LGHNT and CDR2 is FRNRAP in the germline V gene. This CDR3 is built from 17 residues. V trimming: 7 bases; J trimming: 2 bases; junction bases outside the gene matches: 13. CDR3 amino acids: CASAMTGGLAETYEQYF. CDR3 DNA: TGTGCTAGTGCCATGACGGGGGGACTAGCGGAGACCTACGAGCAGTACTTC.

This clonotype was observed at least ten times. This rearrangement joins TRBV19 to TRBJ1-2; perhaps TRBD1 as D (5 bases). This CDR3 is built from 13 residues. V lost 3 bases and J 8 bases, leaving 13 bases between the germline ends. Germline V CDR1 and CDR2: LNHDA, SQIVND (reference sequence). The CDR3 region is CASSIGQGEGYTF. The CDR3 coding sequence is TGTGCCAGTAGTATCGGTCAGGGAGAAGGCTACACCTTC.

This clonotype was counted at least ten times. The chain carries TRBV6-1 and TRBJ1-2; 7 nucleotides align to TRBD1. The germline CDR1 and CDR2 sequences are MNHNS and SASEGT. The CDR3 is 14 residues long. V lost 2 bases and J lost 5; bases outside the gene matches: 5. Here the CDR3 DNA reads TGTGCCAGCAGTGAAAGGGGACAGCTATATGGCTACACCTTC. Translated, it gives CASSERGQLYGYTF.

As to this clonotype: A read error may be the cause here, since a much bigger clone is one base away. The chain combines TRBV28 with TRBJ2-1; 7 bases map to TRBD2. The CDR3 runs to 14 residues. From germline, CDR1 is MDHEN and CDR2 SYDVKM. The CDR3 is CTIPPKGLYNEQFF. The CDR3 DNA is TGTACCATCCCTCCGAAGGGACTATACAATGAGCAGTTCTTC. Based on the CDR3 plus reference TRBV28 and TRBJ2-1, the full variable domain is DVKVTQSSRYLVKRTGEKVFLECVQDMDHENMFWYRQDPGLGLRLIYFSYDVKMKEKGDIPEGYSVSREKKERFSLILESASTNQTSMYLCTIPPKGLYNEQFFGPGTRLTVL.